This T cell receptor (beta chain) was recovered during a study of blood T cell repertoires in COVID-19. Looked up from germline, CDR1 is SEHNR and CDR2 is FQNEAQ (reference sequence). The CDR3 sequence is 13 residues long. V shed 1 base and J 8 bases; nucleotides not matched to a gene: 4. Profiling relied on immunoSEQ multiplex PCR, and the TCRdb table lists in-frame clones only, not all of them. This sample carries roughly 230,000 clones, 82% of them seen once, and the ten largest clones take roughly 3.5%. The sequenced sample was PBMCs or T cells enriched from blood (not recorded which). The clonotype originates from a woman aged 60-70 years who had recovered from COVID-19. This chain uses TRBV7-9 with TRBJ1-1; 7 bases align to TRBD1. CDR3 region: CASSLGAGGEAFF. For the CDR3, the DNA is TGTGCCAGCAGCTTAGGGGCAGGGGGGGAAGCTTTCTTT.